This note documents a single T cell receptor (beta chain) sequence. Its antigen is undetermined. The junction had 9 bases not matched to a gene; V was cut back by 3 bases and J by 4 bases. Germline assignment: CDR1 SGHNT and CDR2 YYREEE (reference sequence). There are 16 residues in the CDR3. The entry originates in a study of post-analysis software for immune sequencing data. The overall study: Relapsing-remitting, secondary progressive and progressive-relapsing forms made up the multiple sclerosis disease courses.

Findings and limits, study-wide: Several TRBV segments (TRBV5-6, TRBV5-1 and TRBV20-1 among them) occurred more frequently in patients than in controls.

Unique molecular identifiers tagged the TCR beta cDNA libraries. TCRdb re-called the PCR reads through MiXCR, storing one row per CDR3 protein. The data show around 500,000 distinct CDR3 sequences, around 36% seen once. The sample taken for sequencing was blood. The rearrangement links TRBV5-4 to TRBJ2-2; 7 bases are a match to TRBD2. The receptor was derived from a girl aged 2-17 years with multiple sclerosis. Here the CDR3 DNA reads TGTGCCAGCAGCTCAAAGGGACTACCAATCACCGGGGAGCTGTTTTTT. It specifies CASSSKGLPITGELFF.